This T cell receptor (beta chain) was profiled in a study of CD8+ T cells in alopecia areata (dated by TCRdb to 2016 to 2018). Regarding the study in general: High-throughput TCRbeta sequencing was used to examine T cell clonal expansion in alopecia areata in both the C3H/HeJ mouse model and human patients. In humans, TCRbeta sequencing was performed on scalp tissue and on sorted CD4+ and CD8+ peripheral blood T cells from healthy controls and from patients with patchy or totalis/universalis alopecia areata. Scalp clonality was compared across normal scalp (n=4), patchy alopecia areata scalp (n=8), and alopecia totalis/universalis scalp (n=8). The RNA source kit depended on sample type: the PAXgene miRNA kit for fixed scalp, the miRNeasy kit for PBMCs, and the RNeasy kit for mouse skin. Amplification of TCRbeta CDR3 regions was done by immunoSEQ multiplex PCR using 35 Vbeta forward primers and 13 Jbeta reverse primers.

The library was produced with the immunoSEQ multiplex PCR assay. For TCR sequencing, RNA was extracted from every sample and reverse transcribed into cDNA to serve as template. SuperScript III was used to make first-strand cDNA, primed with a 2:1 mix of oligo-dT and random hexamers. Amplification bias was assessed with a synthetic immune receptor repertoire, and residual bias was removed computationally. In the source study's methods: Raw reads were preprocessed for error removal, and CDR3 was defined according to IMGT conventions as running from the conserved cysteine to phenylalanine. Clonality was computed by normalizing Shannon entropy by log2 of the number of productive unique TCRs and subtracting the result from 1. CD4 or CD8 identity of scalp clones was inferred by cross-referencing scalp TCRbeta sequences with sorted blood CD4 and CD8 repertoires. This is the immuneACCESS table as TCRdb keeps it, with only in-frame sequences that have V and J called. A part of the clones is gone; compared with another copy, unresolved V genes explain less than half, and the rest is unexplained. V and J calls and clone size follow that table, whereas D and trimming were derived from the DNA. Within this sample are 100,000 to 130,000 clones, with 45% to 70% of them counted one time only. The biggest ten clones account for about 20% of the sample.

Note on this clone: Its antigen is currently not known. No base quality information exists; no much larger clone differs at one position.

The paper as a whole reports these results and caveats: Compared with normal scalp, lesional scalp had higher clonality and more expanded CD8+ clones, particularly in alopecia totalis/universalis, a pattern that suggests antigenic drive. Shared TCR sequences between patients were less evident than in mice, which may be partly attributable to HLA diversity in the patient population. Unlike mouse skin, where gammadelta T cells dominate, normal human skin contains resident alphabeta T cells that get sequenced too, which complicates analysis of the scalp TCR repertoire.

After PBMCs were isolated by density centrifugation and stained for CD3, CD4 and CD8, a FACSAria was used to sort CD4+ and CD8+ T cells. Scalp biopsies and blood samples were provided by unaffected controls. The CDR3 goes from the cysteine to the phenylalanine over 14 residues. This entry keeps only the CDR3 DNA: 42 bases, framed from base 1. From a lookup of the germline V gene (reference sequence), CDR1 and CDR2 are PRHDT and FYEKMQ. V was cut back by 1 base and J by 6 bases, leaving a gap of 11 bases between them. This receptor was taken from a human donor in good health. The specimen was CD8+ T cells sorted from blood. Recombination connected TRBV13 to TRBJ2-3; the D gene is not confidently resolved. The CDR3 has the sequence CASSLEAVDDTQYF. The nucleotides are TGTGCCAGCAGCTTAGAAGCTGTAGACGATACGCAGTATTTT.